This T cell receptor (beta chain) was sequenced in a study of control samples from healthy donors and cancer patients. Produced via immunoSEQ multiplex PCR; TCRdb's table is partial and in-frame only. The sample has more than 95,000 clones; around 89% are singletons. This clonotype originated in a woman in her 70s in good health. The sample was blood.

CDR3 protein: CASNDRGYSNQPQHF. In DNA, the CDR3 is TGTGCCAGCAATGACAGGGGATATAGCAATCAGCCCCAGCATTTT. The chain links TRBV19 to TRBJ1-5; 8 bases agree with TRBD1. The CDR3 extends over 15 amino acids. Per germline, CDR1 LNHDA and CDR2 SQIVND (reference sequence). With V trimmed by 9 bases and J by 0 bases, 7 bases remained unmatched.